One TCR beta chain is described in this entry. Antigen: not known. The data were taken from a study of T cell responses to AZD1222 COVID-19 vaccine. Notes on the study in general: Scientists sampled the repertoires only once the peak T cell response had passed. An increase in Spike-specific TCR breadth and depth was observed after two AZD1222 doses. Baseline serology detected seropositivity in only a handful of AZD1222 recipients.

CDR1 and CDR2 (germline): PRHDT, FYEKMQ (reference sequence). Germline trimming cut 7 bases from V and 5 bases from J; bases unmatched to any gene: 6. The CDR3 is made up of 13 amino acids. Repertoires were generated with immunoSEQ multiplex PCR, while TCRdb's copy carries only in-frame clones and drops some. The sample has roughly 99,000 clones; 89% are singletons. Sequenced material: peripheral blood, taken on day 0 of AZD1222 vaccination. The rearrangement links TRBV13 to TRBJ2-3, with TRBD2 matching 7 bases. The receptor was derived from an adult in good health. The DNA of the CDR3 is TGTGCCAGCACTACCGGGAGGATAGATACGCAGTATTTT. Residues: CASTTGRIDTQYF.